Described below is a single T cell receptor beta chain sequence and its context. Its antigen is unidentified. These data belong to a study of OX40 agonist ivuxolimab in advanced cancers. The study's findings and limits: CD8+ T cells (on average) carried more expanded clones than CD4+ T cells.

The V and J ends lost 8 bases and 13 bases respectively, with 17 bases between them. CDR1 SQVTM and CDR2 ANQGSEA come from the germline V gene. The CDR3 spans 11 residues. Here immunoSEQ multiplex PCR was the method, and the copy in TCRdb shows in-frame clones only, minus some. The data show approximately 41,000 clones, roughly nine tenths seen once. This clonotype originated in an adult with an advanced solid tumor such as melanoma, head and neck, liver or kidney cancer. The V call is TRBV29-1, the J call TRBJ1-4; D uncertain. The sequencing here drew on CD4+ or CD8+ T cells sorted from blood, taken in a trial of the OX40 agonist ivuxolimab. CDR3 loop: CSFSLDGRLFF. CDR3 DNA sequence: TGCAGCTTTTCTCTAGACGGAAGACTGTTTTTT.